The rows below give T cell receptor beta chains drawn from one sample of a study of cytomegalovirus exposure and HLA in healthy donors. Produced via immunoSEQ multiplex PCR; TCRdb's table is partial and in-frame only. In the table there are a few hundred thousand clones, about four fifths of which are singletons. The sequenced material came from PBMCs. The receptor set was obtained from a girl aged 2-10 years in good health and CMV-seronegative. The CDR3 runs from the conserved cysteine through the conserved F or W. Fields, in order: V gene, J gene, clone size, CDR3 length, D gene, CDR3 protein, CDR3 DNA. D genes are given only for firm matches. Clone size is not always given. Where it is, it says once, few, many or a class for expanded clones.

TRBV10-3	TRBJ2-3	-	16	TRBD2	CAISEGLAAYTDTQYF	TGTGCCATCAGTGAGGGACTAGCGGCCTACACAGATACGCAGTATTTT
TRBV27	TRBJ2-1	-	19	TRBD2	CASSSRGTSGRSSYNEQFF	TGTGCCAGCAGTTCCCGGGGGACTAGCGGGAGGAGTTCCTACAATGAGCAGTTCTTC
TRBV28	TRBJ2-2	-	12	-	CASSLRFGELFF	TGTGCCAGCAGTTTACGGTTTGGGGAGCTGTTTTTT
TRBV28	TRBJ1-5	few	11	-	CASSLRQPQHF	TGTGCCAGCAGTTTACGTCAGCCCCAGCATTTT
TRBV5-1	TRBJ1-1	few	14	-	CASSLYPRNTEAFF	TGCGCCAGCAGCCTATACCCAAGGAACACTGAAGCTTTCTTT
TRBV4-1	TRBJ2-3	-	16	-	CASSQEVAASTDTQYF	TGCGCCAGCAGCCAAGAAGTAGCGGCTAGCACAGATACGCAGTATTTT
TRBV5-1	TRBJ1-1	once	16	TRBD1	CASSSMTGGIAKAAFF	TGCGCCAGCAGCTCAATGACAGGGGGCATAGCTAAAGCGGCTTTCTTT
TRBV4-1	TRBJ2-3	-	17	TRBD2	CASSHPSLAGGIDTQYF	TGCGCCAGCAGCCACCCCTCACTAGCGGGGGGCATAGATACGCAGTATTTT
TRBV6-6	TRBJ2-7	-	15	TRBD2	CASSYGGTSGYEQYF	TGTGCCAGCAGTTACGGTGGGACTAGCGGGTACGAGCAGTACTTC
TRBV27	TRBJ1-2	-	15	-	CASSLLSAGNYGYTF	TGTGCCAGCAGTTTATTATCGGCAGGGAACTATGGCTACACCTTC
TRBV30	TRBJ2-3	-	16	TRBD2	CAWSISGRLLTDTQYF	TGTGCCTGGAGTATTAGCGGGAGACTCCTCACAGATACGCAGTATTTT
TRBV30	TRBJ2-3	few	14	-	CAWKMGRGTDTQYF	TGTGCCTGGAAAATGGGCAGGGGAACAGATACGCAGTATTTT
TRBV18	TRBJ1-5	once	17	-	CASSPYATRGLNQPQHF	TGTGCCAGCTCACCTTACGCCACACGAGGACTCAATCAGCCCCAGCATTTT
TRBV11-2	TRBJ2-5	-	13	-	CASSVTSKETQYF	TGTGCCAGCAGCGTGACTAGTAAAGAGACCCAGTACTTC
TRBV7-9	TRBJ2-1	-	14	-	CAMEGVVSYNEQFF	TGTGCCATGGAAGGGGTTGTCTCCTACAATGAGCAGTTCTTC
TRBV30	TRBJ1-5	-	14	-	CAWSRGYSNQPQHF	TGTGCCTGGAGTAGAGGGTATAGCAATCAGCCCCAGCATTTT
TRBV7-6	TRBJ2-1	few	16	-	CASSLGLADPYNEQFF	TGTGCCAGCAGCTTAGGCCTAGCAGACCCCTACAATGAGCAGTTCTTC
TRBV6-1	TRBJ1-4	-	14	-	CASIWGGVFKKLFF	TGTGCCAGCATTTGGGGGGGGGTCTTTAAAAAACTGTTTTTT
TRBV11-2	TRBJ2-7	-	17	TRBD2	CASSRLPLATTSYEQYF	TGTGCCAGCAGCCGTCTGCCACTAGCGACGACCTCCTACGAGCAGTACTTC
TRBV30	TRBJ2-3	-	16	TRBD2	CAWSLGGSGGTDTQYF	TGTGCCTGGAGTCTTGGTGGGAGCGGGGGCACAGATACGCAGTATTTT
TRBV4-1	TRBJ2-7	-	16	TRBD1	CASSQVFGTGDYEQYF	TGCGCCAGCAGCCAAGTTTTTGGGACAGGGGACTACGAGCAGTACTTC
TRBV5-1	TRBJ2-1	-	13	TRBD1	CASSLDRGNEQFF	TGCGCCAGCAGCTTGGACAGGGGGAATGAGCAGTTCTTC
TRBV30	TRBJ2-1	few	13	-	CAWSVASYNEQFF	TGTGCCTGGAGTGTAGCCTCCTACAATGAGCAGTTCTTC
TRBV10-3	TRBJ1-6	-	16	-	CAISESNLDRFSPLHF	TGTGCCATCAGTGAGTCGAATCTAGACAGATTTTCACCCCTCCACTTT
TRBV28	TRBJ1-1	-	13	-	CASSPPNFLKAFF	TGTGCCAGCAGTCCTCCTAACTTCCTTAAAGCTTTCTTT
TRBV28	TRBJ2-3	-	14	-	CASSTARGVDTQYF	TGTGCCAGCAGTACCGCCAGGGGAGTGGATACGCAGTATTTT
TRBV10-3	TRBJ2-7	-	14	TRBD2	CAITGTSVSYEQYF	TGTGCCATCACCGGGACTAGCGTGTCCTACGAGCAGTACTTC
TRBV7-9	TRBJ1-6	few	14	TRBD1	CASSYGQVNSPLHF	TGTGCCAGCAGCTACGGACAGGTTAATTCACCCCTCCACTTT
TRBV28	TRBJ1-5	-	13	-	CASKGSGPQPQHF	TGTGCCAGCAAGGGGTCAGGCCCTCAGCCCCAGCATTTT
TRBV5-1	TRBJ2-7	-	14	-	CASSSQLTTYEQYF	TGCGCCAGCAGCTCTCAACTGACTACCTACGAGCAGTACTTC
TRBV5-1	TRBJ1-5	-	15	TRBD1	CASSFGTGGNQPQHF	TGCGCCAGCAGCTTTGGTACAGGGGGCAATCAGCCCCAGCATTTT
TRBV6-5	TRBJ2-7	-	14	TRBD1	CATRTGDGSYEQYF	TGTGCCACCCGGACAGGGGATGGCTCCTACGAGCAGTACTTC
TRBV30	TRBJ2-7	-	13	TRBD1	CAWSPTGRGEQYF	TGTGCCTGGAGTCCGACAGGGCGAGGGGAGCAGTACTTC
TRBV5-1	TRBJ2-2	-	15	TRBD1	CASGRDRGGTGELFF	TGCGCCAGCGGCCGGGACAGGGGTGGCACCGGGGAGCTGTTTTTT
TRBV5-4	TRBJ2-7	-	13	TRBD2	CASSAGETTEQYF	TGTGCCAGCTCGGCGGGGGAAACAACCGAGCAGTACTTC
TRBV19	TRBJ1-4	-	16	TRBD1	CASSRAGGLPSEKLFF	TGTGCCAGTAGTCGGGCAGGGGGCCTACCAAGTGAAAAACTGTTTTTT
TRBV14	TRBJ2-1	-	14	-	CASSQGKGAAEQFF	TGTGCCAGCAGCCAAGGGAAGGGAGCCGCAGAGCAGTTCTTC
TRBV29-1	TRBJ2-5	-	14	-	CSARAKGPQETQYF	TGCAGCGCCCGCGCGAAGGGGCCCCAAGAGACCCAGTACTTC
TRBV7-2	TRBJ1-6	-	15	-	CASSLARLNNSPLHF	TGTGCCAGCAGCTTAGCTAGACTGAATAATTCACCCCTCCACTTT
TRBV6-1	TRBJ2-3	-	14	TRBD1	CASSSGQGTDTQYF	TGTGCCAGCAGTTCGGGACAGGGCACAGATACGCAGTATTTT
TRBV19	TRBJ2-5	once	15	TRBD2	CASSIDETSVETQYF	TGTGCCAGTAGTATAGATGAGACTAGCGTGGAGACCCAGTACTTC
TRBV4-2	TRBJ2-3	-	17	-	CASSTGGGTVVTDTQYF	TGTGCCAGCAGTACCGGAGGGGGGACAGTTGTTACAGATACGCAGTATTTT
TRBV5-1	TRBJ2-7	-	15	TRBD2	CASSLAGGDGYEQYF	TGCGCCAGCAGCTTGGCCGGGGGGGACGGCTACGAGCAGTACTTC
TRBV11-1	TRBJ1-5	-	13	-	CASSLTDLQPQHF	TGTGCCAGCAGCTTGACAGATCTTCAGCCCCAGCATTTT
TRBV29-1	TRBJ2-1	-	14	TRBD2	CSVTLAGGGNEQFF	TGCAGCGTAACCCTAGCGGGGGGGGGCAATGAGCAGTTCTTC
TRBV5-1	TRBJ2-2	-	13	-	CASSLVFTGELFF	TGCGCCAGCAGCCTTGTTTTTACCGGGGAGCTGTTTTTT
TRBV28	TRBJ1-2	-	12	-	CASSLMGGGYTF	TGTGCCAGCAGTTTAATGGGGGGTGGCTACACCTTC
TRBV4-2	TRBJ1-2	-	16	TRBD1	CASSQDSTGQLYGYTF	TGTGCCAGCAGCCAAGATAGTACGGGACAGCTCTATGGCTACACCTTC
TRBV6-5	TRBJ2-3	-	14	-	CASSYSEGGDTQYF	TGTGCCAGCAGTTACTCGGAGGGGGGGGATACGCAGTATTTT
TRBV5-5	TRBJ1-1	-	13	-	CASTYLANTEAFF	TGTGCCAGCACCTATCTAGCGAACACTGAAGCTTTCTTT
TRBV19	TRBJ2-3	-	13	-	CASSLENSDTQYF	TGTGCCAGTAGTCTCGAGAACTCAGATACGCAGTATTTT
TRBV13	TRBJ2-7	-	14	TRBD2	CASSLGLAGGEQYF	TGTGCCAGCAGCTTAGGACTAGCGGGGGGCGAGCAGTACTTC
TRBV19	TRBJ1-2	-	13	-	CATTGTANYGYTF	TGTGCCACTACGGGAACGGCTAACTATGGCTACACCTTC